These 5 T cell receptor beta chains were all obtained from the same sample, sequenced in a study of breast tumors, draining lymph nodes, adjacent tissues. Each CDR3 protein is one row after TCRdb ran MiXCR on the multiplex PCR reads. Seen here are approximately 130,000 distinct CDR3 sequences, over 20% observed once, and the top ten hold over 2%. Breast cancer patients provided tissue from their axillary draining lymph nodes. Material for sequencing was axillary lymph node tissue. These receptors came from a female donor with breast cancer. Some clones in this sample may be carry-over from other donors' samples.

Ten or more counts support this clonotype. The rearrangement links TRBV6-1 to TRBJ2-3; tentative D call: TRBD2 (5 bases). Trimming took 8 bases from V and 2 from J, leaving 11 bases between them. This CDR3 is 13 amino acids long. Germline V gene sequence: CDR1 MNHNS, CDR2 SASEGT. CDR3 residues: CASGAASTDTQYF. In DNA form, the CDR3 reads TGTGCCAGCGGAGCGGCCTCCACAGATACGCAGTATTTT.

Concerning this clonotype: This could be a read error, since a much larger clone is one nucleotide away. The V and J genes are TRBV7-9 and TRBJ1-4; D gene ambiguous. V lost 4 bases and J 12 bases, leaving 18 bases between the germline ends. Germline CDR1 reads SEHNR; CDR2 reads FQNEAQ (reference sequence). The CDR3 sequence is 14 residues long. The CDR3 is CASSSYWEEEELFF. The CDR3 DNA reads TGTGCCAGCAGCTCCTACTGGGAGGAGGAAGAACTGTTTTTT.

At least ten counts were recorded for this clonotype. The rearrangement links TRBV29-1 to TRBJ2-1; D is possibly TRBD2 (5 bases). The germline gives CDR1 SQVTM, CDR2 ANQGSEA. This CDR3 is built from 13 residues. V lost 5 bases and J 7 bases, leaving 15 bases between the germline ends. CDR3 residues: CSVMRATKNEQFF. The CDR3 nucleotides read TGCAGCGTTATGCGCGCGACTAAAAATGAGCAGTTCTTC.

Concerning this clonotype: A much larger clone lies one base from this, so it may be a read error. This chain uses TRBV6-5 with TRBJ1-4, with 7 bases lining up with TRBD1. The CDR3 extends over 14 amino acids. Trimming took 7 bases from V and 8 from J; bases not matched to a gene: 10. Germline V CDR1 and CDR2: MNHEY, SVGAGI. The CDR3 spells CASTTEGAGEKLFF. In DNA form, the CDR3 reads TGTGCCAGCACCACCGAGGGGGCGGGGGAAAAACTGTTTTTT.

This clonotype was recorded many times. The chain joins TRBV27 to TRBJ2-1; 14 bases fit TRBD2. Unmatched junction bases numbered 4, after V lost 3 bases and J lost 6 bases. Germline V gene sequence: CDR1 MNHEY, CDR2 SMNVEV (reference sequence). The CDR3 has 16 residues. The CDR3, as DNA: TGTGCCAGCAGTTTGGGACTAGCGGGAGTAAGCAATGAGCAGTTCTTC. Its translation: CASSLGLAGVSNEQFF.